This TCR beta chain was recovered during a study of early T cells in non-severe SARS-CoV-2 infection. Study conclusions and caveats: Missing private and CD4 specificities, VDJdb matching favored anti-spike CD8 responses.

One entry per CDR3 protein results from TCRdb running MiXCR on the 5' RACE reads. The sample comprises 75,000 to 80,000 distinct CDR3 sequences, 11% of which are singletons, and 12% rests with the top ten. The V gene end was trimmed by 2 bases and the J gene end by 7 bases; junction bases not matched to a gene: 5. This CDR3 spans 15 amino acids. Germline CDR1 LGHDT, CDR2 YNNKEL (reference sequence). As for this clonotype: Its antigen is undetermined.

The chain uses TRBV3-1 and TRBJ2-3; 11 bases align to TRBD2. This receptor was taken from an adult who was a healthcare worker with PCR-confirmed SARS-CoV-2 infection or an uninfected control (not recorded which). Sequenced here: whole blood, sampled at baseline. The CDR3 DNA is TGTGCCAGCAGCCAATATGCTAGCGGGGGGAATACGCAGTATTTT. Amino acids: CASSQYASGGNTQYF.